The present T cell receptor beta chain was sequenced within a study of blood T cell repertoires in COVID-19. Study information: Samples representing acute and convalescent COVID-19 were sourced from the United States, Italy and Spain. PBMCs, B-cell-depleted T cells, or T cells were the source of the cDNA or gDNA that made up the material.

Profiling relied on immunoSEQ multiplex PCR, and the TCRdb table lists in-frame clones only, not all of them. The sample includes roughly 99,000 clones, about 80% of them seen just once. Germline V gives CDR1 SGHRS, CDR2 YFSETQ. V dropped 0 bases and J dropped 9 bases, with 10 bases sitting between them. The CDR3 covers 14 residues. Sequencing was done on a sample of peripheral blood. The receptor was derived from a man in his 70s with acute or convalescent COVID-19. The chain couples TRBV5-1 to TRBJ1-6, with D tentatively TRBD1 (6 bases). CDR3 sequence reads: CASSLGGGPSPLHF. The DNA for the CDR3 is TGCGCCAGCAGCTTGGGAGGGGGTCCTTCACCCCTCCACTTT.